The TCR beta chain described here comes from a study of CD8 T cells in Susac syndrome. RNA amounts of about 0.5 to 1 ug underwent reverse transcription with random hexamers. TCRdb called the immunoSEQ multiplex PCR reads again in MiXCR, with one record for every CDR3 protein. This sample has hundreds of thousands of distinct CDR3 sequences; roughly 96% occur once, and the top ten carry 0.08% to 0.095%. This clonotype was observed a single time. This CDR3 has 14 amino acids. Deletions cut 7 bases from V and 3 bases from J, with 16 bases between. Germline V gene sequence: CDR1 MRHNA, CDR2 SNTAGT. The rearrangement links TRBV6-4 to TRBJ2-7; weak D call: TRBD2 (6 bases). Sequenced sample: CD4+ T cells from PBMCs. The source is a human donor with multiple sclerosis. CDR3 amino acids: CASIERLVLYEQYF. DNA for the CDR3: TGTGCCAGCATTGAAAGACTAGTCCTCTACGAGCAGTACTTC.